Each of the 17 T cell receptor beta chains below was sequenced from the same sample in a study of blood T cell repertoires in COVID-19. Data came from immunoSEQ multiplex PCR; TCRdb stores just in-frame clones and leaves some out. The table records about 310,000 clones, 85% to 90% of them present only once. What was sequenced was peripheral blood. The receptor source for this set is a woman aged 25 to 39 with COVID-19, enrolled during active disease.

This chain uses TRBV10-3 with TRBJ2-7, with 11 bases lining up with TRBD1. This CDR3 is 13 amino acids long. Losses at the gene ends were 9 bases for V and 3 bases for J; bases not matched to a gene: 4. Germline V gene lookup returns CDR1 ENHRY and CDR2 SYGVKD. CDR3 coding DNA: TGTGCCATTGGCGGGACAGGGGGCTACGAGCAGTACTTC. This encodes CAIGGTGGYEQYF.

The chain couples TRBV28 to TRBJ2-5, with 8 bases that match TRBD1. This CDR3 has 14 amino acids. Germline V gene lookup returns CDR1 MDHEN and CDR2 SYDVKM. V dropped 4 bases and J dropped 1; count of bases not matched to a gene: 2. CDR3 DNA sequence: TGTGCCAGCAGTTCAGACAGGGGCCAAGAGACCCAGTACTTC. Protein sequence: CASSSDRGQETQYF.

In nucleotides, the CDR3 is TGTGCCAGCAGCTTAGCGCGGTCAGGGATTCGGACTAATGAAAAACTGTTTTTT. This sequence encodes CASSLARSGIRTNEKLFF. This chain joins TRBV7-9 and TRBJ1-4, with a possible D match to TRBD1 (5 bases). V shed 0 bases and J shed 2 bases, with 16 bases lying between them. CDR1 SEHNR and CDR2 FQNEAQ come from the germline V gene (reference sequence). The CDR3 runs to 18 residues. The full variable domain, its missing parts supplied by reference TRBV7-9 and TRBJ1-4, is DTGVSQNPRHKITKRGQNVTFRCDPISEHNRLYWYRQTLGQGPEFLTYFQNEAQLEKSRLLSDRFSAERPKGSFSTLEIQRTEQGDSAMYLCASSLARSGIRTNEKLFFGSGTQLSVL.

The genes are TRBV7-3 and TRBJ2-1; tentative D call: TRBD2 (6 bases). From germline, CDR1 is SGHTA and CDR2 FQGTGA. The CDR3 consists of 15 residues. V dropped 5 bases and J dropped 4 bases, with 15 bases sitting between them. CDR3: CASSPVGGSYNEQFF. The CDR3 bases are TGTGCCAGCAGCCCCGTTGGGGGGTCATACAATGAGCAGTTCTTC. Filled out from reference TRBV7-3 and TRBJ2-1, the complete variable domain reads GAGVSQTPSNKVTEKGKYVELRCDPISGHTALYWYRQSLGQGPEFLIYFQGTGAADDSGLPNDRFFAVRPEGSVSTLKIQRTERGDSAVYLCASSPVGGSYNEQFFGPGTRLTVL.

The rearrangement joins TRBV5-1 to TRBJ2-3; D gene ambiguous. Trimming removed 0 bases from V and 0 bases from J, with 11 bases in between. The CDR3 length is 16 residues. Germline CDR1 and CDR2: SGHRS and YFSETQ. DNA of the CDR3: TGCGCCAGCAGCTTGGAAGGCGACACTAGCACAGATACGCAGTATTTT. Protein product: CASSLEGDTSTDTQYF.

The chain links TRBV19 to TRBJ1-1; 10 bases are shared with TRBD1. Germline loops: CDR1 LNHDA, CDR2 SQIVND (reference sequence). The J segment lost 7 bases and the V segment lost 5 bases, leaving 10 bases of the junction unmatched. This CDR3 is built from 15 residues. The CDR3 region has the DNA TGTGCCAGTAGTGTTGGGACAGGGGTTGGAGGTGAAGCTTTCTTT. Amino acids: CASSVGTGVGGEAFF.

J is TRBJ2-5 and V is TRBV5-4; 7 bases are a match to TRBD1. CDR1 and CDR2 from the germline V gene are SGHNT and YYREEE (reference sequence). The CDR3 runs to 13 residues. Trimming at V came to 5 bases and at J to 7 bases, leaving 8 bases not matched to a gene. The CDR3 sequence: CASSYDRDGTQYF. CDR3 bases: TGTGCCAGCAGTTATGACAGGGATGGGACCCAGTACTTC.

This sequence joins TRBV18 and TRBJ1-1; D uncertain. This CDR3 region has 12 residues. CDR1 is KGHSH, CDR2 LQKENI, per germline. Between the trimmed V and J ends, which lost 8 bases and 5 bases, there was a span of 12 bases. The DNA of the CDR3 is TGTGCCAGCCGATCAGGAGGTACTGAAGCTTTCTTT. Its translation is CASRSGGTEAFF.

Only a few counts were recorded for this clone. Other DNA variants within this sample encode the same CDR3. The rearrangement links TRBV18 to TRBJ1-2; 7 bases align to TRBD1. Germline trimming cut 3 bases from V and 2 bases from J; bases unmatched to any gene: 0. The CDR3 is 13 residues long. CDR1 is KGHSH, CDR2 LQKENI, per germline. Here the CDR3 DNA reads TGTGCCAGCTCACCGGGACAGAACTATGGCTACACCTTC. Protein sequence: CASSPGQNYGYTF.

The CDR3 coding sequence is TGCAGTGCTAGTCTCTGGACTAGCCAAACCTACAATGAGCAGTTCTTC. It is translated as CSASLWTSQTYNEQFF. The chain has TRBV20-1 and TRBJ2-1, with 8 bases matching TRBD2. This CDR3 is built from 16 residues. The V gene end was trimmed by 3 bases and the J gene end by 2 bases; junction bases not matched to a gene: 9. Germline CDR1 reads DFQATT; CDR2 reads SNEGSKA (reference sequence).

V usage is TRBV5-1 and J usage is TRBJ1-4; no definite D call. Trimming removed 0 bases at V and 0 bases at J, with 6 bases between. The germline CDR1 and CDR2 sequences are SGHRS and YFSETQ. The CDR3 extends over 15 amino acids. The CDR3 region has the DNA TGCGCCAGCAGCTTGGAGCCTGCAACTAATGAAAAACTGTTTTTT. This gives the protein CASSLEPATNEKLFF. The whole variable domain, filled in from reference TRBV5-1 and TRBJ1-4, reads KAGVTQTPRYLIKTRGQQVTLSCSPISGHRSVSWYQQTPGQGLQFLFEYFSETQRNKGNFPGRFSGRQFSNSRSEMNVSTLELGDSALYLCASSLEPATNEKLFFGSGTQLSVL.

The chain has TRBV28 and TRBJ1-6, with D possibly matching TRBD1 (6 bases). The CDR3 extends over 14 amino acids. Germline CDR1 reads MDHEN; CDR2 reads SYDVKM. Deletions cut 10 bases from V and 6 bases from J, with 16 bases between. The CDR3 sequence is CAIQERGGNSPLHF. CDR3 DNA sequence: TGTGCCATCCAAGAAAGGGGGGGTAATTCACCCCTCCACTTT.

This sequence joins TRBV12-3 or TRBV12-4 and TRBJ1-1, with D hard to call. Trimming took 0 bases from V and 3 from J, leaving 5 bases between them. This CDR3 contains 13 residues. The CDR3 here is CASSLAFDTEAFF. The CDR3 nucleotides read TGTGCCAGCAGTTTAGCGTTCGACACTGAAGCTTTCTTT.

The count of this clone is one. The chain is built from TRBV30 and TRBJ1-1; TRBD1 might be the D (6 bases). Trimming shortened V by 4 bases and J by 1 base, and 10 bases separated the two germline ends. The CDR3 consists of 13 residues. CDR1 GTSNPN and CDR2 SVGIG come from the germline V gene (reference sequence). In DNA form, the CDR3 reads TGTGCCTGGATCAGACAGGCGAACACTGAAGCTTTCTTT. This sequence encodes CAWIRQANTEAFF.

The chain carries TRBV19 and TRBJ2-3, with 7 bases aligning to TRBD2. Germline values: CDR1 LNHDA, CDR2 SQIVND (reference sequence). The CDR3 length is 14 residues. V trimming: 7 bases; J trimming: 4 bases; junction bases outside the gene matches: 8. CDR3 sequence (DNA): TGTGCCAGTAATTGGAGGCGGGAGTCAGATACGCAGTATTTT. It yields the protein CASNWRRESDTQYF.

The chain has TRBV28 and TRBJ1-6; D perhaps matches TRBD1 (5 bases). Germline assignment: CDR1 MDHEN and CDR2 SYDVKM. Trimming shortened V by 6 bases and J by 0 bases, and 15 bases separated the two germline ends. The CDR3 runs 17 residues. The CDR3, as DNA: TGTGCCAGCAGGCAGGACACAAAAAGCTCCTATAATTCACCCCTCCACTTT. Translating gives CASRQDTKSSYNSPLHF.

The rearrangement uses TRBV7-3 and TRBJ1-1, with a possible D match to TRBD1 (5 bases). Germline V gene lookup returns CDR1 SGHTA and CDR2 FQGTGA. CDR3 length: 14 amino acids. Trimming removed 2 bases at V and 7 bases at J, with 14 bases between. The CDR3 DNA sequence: TGTGCCAGCAGCTTATCAGGGCCCGGCAGTGAAGCTTTCTTT. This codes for CASSLSGPGSEAFF.